This T cell receptor (beta chain) was sequenced for a study of T-cell memory formation after mild COVID-19. Study as a whole: The two donors had largely donor-specific TCR clusters.

This clonotype showed up just a few times. Its antigen is undetermined. Notes on the study in general: Among CD4+ contracting clones, most were CM and EM, and CD8+ ones EMRA.

CDR1 and CDR2 (germline): MNHEY, SVGAGI. V was shortened by 0 bases and J by 0 bases, with 9 bases between the two germline ends. The length of the CDR3 is 15 residues. TCR alpha and TCR beta cDNA libraries carrying sample barcodes and UMIs came from 5'RACE with constant-segment primers. MiXCR was run by TCRdb on the 5' RACE reads, yielding one entry per CDR3 protein. The sample lists over 50,000 distinct CDR3 sequences; approximately 9% were seen once. Sequences were obtained from PBMCs or a T cell subset sorted from them (not recorded which). The rearrangement uses TRBV6-5 and TRBJ2-7; D is possibly TRBD1 or TRBD2 (5 bases each). This clonotype was obtained from an adult woman who had mild COVID-19 (a few samples of this study predate the infection). Cell type and time point are not known. The CDR3 DNA is TGTGCCAGCAGTTACTCGGCCGGGACCTCCTACGAGCAGTACTTC. Protein: CASSYSAGTSYEQYF.